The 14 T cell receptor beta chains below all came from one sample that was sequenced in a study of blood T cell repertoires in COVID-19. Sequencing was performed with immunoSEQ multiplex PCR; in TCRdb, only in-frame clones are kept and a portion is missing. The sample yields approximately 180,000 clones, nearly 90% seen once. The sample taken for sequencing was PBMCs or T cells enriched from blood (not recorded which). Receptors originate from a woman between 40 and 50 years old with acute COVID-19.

The CDR3 here is CASSPTTGYNEQFF. CDR3 in DNA: TGTGCCAGTAGTCCCACGACAGGTTACAATGAGCAGTTCTTC. This chain connects TRBV19 to TRBJ2-1, with D perhaps matching TRBD1 (6 bases). CDR3 length: 14 residues. Germline lookup yields CDR1 LNHDA and CDR2 SQIVND (reference sequence). V was cut by 5 bases and J by 4 bases, with 12 bases left in between.

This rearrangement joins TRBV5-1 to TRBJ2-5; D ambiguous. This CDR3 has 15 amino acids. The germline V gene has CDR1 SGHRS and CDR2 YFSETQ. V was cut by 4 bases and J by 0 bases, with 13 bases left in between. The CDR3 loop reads CASSGPAKYQETQYF. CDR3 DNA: TGCGCCAGCAGCGGCCCTGCAAAGTACCAAGAGACCCAGTACTTC.

CDR3 in amino acids: CASSQDPQGNTEAFF. Written as DNA, the CDR3 is TGCGCCAGCAGCCAAGATCCGCAGGGTAACACTGAAGCTTTCTTT. The chain recombines TRBV4-1 with TRBJ1-1, with D tentatively TRBD1 (5 bases). The CDR3 sequence is 15 residues long. Trimming pared 0 bases from V and 2 bases from J, leaving 10 bases between. Germline-derived CDR1 and CDR2 are MGHRA and YSYEKL.

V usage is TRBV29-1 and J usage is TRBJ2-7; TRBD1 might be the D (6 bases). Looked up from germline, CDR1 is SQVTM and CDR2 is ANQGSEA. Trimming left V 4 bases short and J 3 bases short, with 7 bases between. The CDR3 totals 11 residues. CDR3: CSVGQDYEQYF. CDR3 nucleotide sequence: TGCAGCGTTGGACAGGACTACGAGCAGTACTTC.

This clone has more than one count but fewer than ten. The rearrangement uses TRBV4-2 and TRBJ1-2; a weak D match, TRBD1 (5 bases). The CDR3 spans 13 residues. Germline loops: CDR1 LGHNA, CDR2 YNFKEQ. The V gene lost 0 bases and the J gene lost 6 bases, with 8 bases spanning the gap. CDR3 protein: CASSQELGDGYTF. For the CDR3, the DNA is TGTGCCAGCAGCCAAGAGTTAGGGGATGGCTACACCTTC.

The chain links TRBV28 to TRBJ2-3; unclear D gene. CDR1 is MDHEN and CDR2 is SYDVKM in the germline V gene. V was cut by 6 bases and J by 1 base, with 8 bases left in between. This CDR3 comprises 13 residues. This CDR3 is CASSHSGTDTQYF. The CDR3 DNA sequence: TGTGCCAGCAGCCATTCGGGCACAGATACGCAGTATTTT.

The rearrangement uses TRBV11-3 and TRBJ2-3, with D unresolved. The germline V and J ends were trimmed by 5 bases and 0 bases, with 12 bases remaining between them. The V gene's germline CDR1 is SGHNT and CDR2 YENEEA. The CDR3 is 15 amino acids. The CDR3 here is CASSPRGDSTDTQYF. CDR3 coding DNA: TGTGCCAGCAGCCCCAGAGGCGACAGCACAGATACGCAGTATTTT.

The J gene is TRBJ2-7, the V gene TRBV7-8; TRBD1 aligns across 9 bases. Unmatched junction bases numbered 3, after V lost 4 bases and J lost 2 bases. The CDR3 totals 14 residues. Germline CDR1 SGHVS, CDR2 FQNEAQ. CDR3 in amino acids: CASSSGQGPYEQYF. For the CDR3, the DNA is TGTGCCAGCAGCTCCGGACAGGGGCCCTACGAGCAGTACTTC.

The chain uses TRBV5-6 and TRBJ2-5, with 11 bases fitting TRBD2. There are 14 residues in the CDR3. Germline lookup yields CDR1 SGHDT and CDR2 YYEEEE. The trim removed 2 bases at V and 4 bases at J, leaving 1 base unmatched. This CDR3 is CASSLLAGAETQYF. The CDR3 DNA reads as TGTGCCAGCAGCTTACTAGCGGGAGCAGAGACCCAGTACTTC.

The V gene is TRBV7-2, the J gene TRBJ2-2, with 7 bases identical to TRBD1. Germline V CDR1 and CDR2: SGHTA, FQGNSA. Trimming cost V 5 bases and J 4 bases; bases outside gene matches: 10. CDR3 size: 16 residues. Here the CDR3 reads CASSPPWGQLTGELFF. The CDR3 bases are TGTGCCAGCAGCCCGCCGTGGGGACAGCTCACCGGGGAGCTGTTTTTT. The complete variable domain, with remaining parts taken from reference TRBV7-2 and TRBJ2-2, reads GAGVSQSPSNKVTEKGKDVELRCDPISGHTALYWYRQSLGQGLEFLIYFQGNSAPDKSGLPSDRFSAERTGGSVSTLTIQRTQQEDSAVYLCASSPPWGQLTGELFFGEGSRLTVL.

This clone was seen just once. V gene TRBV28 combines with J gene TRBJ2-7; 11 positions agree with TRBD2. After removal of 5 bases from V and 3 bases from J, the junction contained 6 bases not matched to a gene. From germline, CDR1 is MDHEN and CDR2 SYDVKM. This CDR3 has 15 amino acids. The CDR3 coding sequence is TGTGCCAGCAGTGGGCCGGGACTAGCGGTCTACGAGCAGTACTTC. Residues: CASSGPGLAVYEQYF. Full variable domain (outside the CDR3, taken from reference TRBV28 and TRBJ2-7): DVKVTQSSRYLVKRTGEKVFLECVQDMDHENMFWYRQDPGLGLRLIYFSYDVKMKEKGDIPEGYSVSREKKERFSLILESASTNQTSMYLCASSGPGLAVYEQYFGPGTRLTVT.

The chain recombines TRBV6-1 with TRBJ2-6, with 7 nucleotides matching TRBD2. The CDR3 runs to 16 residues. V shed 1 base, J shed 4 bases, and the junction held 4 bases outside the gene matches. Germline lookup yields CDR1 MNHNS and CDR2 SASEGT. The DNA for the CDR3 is TGTGCCAGCAGTGAAGGGGAGGGGTCCGGGGCCAACGTCCTGACTTTC. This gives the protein CASSEGEGSGANVLTF.

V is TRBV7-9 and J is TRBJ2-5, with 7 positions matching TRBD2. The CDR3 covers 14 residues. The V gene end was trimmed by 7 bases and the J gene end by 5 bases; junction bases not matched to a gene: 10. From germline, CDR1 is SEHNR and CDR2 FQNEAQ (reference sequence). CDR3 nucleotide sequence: TGTGCCAGCACCCCGACAGCGGGGCACGAGACCCAGTACTTC. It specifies CASTPTAGHETQYF.

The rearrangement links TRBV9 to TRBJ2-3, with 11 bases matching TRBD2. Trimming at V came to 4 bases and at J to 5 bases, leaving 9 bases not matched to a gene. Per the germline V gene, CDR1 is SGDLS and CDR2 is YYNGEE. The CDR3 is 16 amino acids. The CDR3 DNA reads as TGTGCCAGCAGCCCCGTAGCGGGGGGGCAAAGAGATACGCAGTATTTT. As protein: CASSPVAGGQRDTQYF.